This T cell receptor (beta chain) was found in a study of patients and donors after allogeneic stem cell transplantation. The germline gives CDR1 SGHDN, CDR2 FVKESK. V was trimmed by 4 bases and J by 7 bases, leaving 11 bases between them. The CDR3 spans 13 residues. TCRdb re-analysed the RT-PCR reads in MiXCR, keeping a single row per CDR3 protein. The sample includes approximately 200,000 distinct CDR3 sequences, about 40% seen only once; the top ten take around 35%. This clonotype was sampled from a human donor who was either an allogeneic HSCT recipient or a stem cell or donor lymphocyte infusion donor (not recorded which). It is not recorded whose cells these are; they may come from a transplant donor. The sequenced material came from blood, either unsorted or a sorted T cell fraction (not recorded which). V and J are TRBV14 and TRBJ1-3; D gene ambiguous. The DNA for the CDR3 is TGTGCCAGCAGCCCCTCAGCATCGAACACCATATATTTT. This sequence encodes CASSPSASNTIYF.